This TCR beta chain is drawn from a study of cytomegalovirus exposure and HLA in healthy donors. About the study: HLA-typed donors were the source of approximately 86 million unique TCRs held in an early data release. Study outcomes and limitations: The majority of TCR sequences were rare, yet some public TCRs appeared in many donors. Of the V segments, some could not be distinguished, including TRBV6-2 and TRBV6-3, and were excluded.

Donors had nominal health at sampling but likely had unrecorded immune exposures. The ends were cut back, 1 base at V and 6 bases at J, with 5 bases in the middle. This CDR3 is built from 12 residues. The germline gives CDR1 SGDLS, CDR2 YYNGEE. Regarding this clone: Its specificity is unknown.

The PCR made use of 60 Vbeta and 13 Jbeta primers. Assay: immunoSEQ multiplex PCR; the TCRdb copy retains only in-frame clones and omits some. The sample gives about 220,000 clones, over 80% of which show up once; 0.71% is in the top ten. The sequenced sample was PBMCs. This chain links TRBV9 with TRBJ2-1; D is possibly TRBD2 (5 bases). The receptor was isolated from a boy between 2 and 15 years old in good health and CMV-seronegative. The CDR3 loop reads CASSVTSNEQFF. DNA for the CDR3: TGTGCCAGCAGCGTAACTAGCAATGAGCAGTTCTTC.